Listed below are T cell receptor beta chains from one sample, sequenced in a study of cytomegalovirus exposure and HLA in healthy donors. Measured with immunoSEQ multiplex PCR; TCRdb has only the in-frame clones, and not every one. Here the sample table reports under 250,000 clones. Sequenced sample: PBMCs. The receptors were sampled from a girl between 2 and 10 years old in good health and CMV-seropositive. Both conserved end residues are part of each CDR3. Fields, in order: CDR3 length, J gene, V gene, D gene, CDR3 DNA, CDR3 protein. A D gene is named only where the DNA matches it firmly.

len: 17; j_gene: TRBJ2-3; v_gene: TRBV30; d_gene: -; CDR3nt: TGTGCCTGGAGTCGTCTCCTAAGGGTCCACGGGGCAGATACGCAGTATTTT; CDR3aa: CAWSRLLRVHGADTQYF
len: 13; j_gene: TRBJ2-7; v_gene: TRBV6-1; d_gene: TRBD1; CDR3nt: TGTGCCAGCAGTGAAGACAGGGGATACGGGCAGTACTTC; CDR3aa: CASSEDRGYGQYF
len: 16; j_gene: TRBJ2-7; v_gene: TRBV7-9; d_gene: TRBD1; CDR3nt: TGTGCCAGCAGCTTAGGAGGTGGGACAGGGTCCTACGAGCAGTACTTC; CDR3aa: CASSLGGGTGSYEQYF
len: 14; j_gene: TRBJ2-2; v_gene: TRBV10-3; d_gene: -; CDR3nt: TGTGCCATCGGCGGGACTTCGAACACCGGGGAGCTGTTTTTT; CDR3aa: CAIGGTSNTGELFF
len: 14; j_gene: TRBJ2-7; v_gene: TRBV9; d_gene: -; CDR3nt: TGTGCCAGCAGCGTAGGCAGGGTAAGCTACGAGCAGTACTTC; CDR3aa: CASSVGRVSYEQYF
len: 15; j_gene: TRBJ2-1; v_gene: TRBV5-1; d_gene: TRBD2; CDR3nt: TGCGCCAGCAGATACCTAGCGGGAGAGTACAATGAGCAGTTCTTC; CDR3aa: CASRYLAGEYNEQFF
len: 15; j_gene: TRBJ1-2; v_gene: TRBV27; d_gene: TRBD1; CDR3nt: TGTGCCAGCAGTCTATACCGACAGGGCGGGGATGGCTACACCTTC; CDR3aa: CASSLYRQGGDGYTF
len: 14; j_gene: TRBJ2-1; v_gene: TRBV9; d_gene: -; CDR3nt: TGTGCCAGCAGCGTAGTTTGGGGGGACAATGAGCAGTTCTTC; CDR3aa: CASSVVWGDNEQFF
len: 14; j_gene: TRBJ1-6; v_gene: TRBV10-3; d_gene: TRBD1; CDR3nt: TGTGCCATCAGTGGGGACAGTGGTAATTCACCCCTCCACTTT; CDR3aa: CAISGDSGNSPLHF
len: 14; j_gene: TRBJ1-2; v_gene: TRBV11-2; d_gene: -; CDR3nt: TGTGCCAGCAGCCCGGACAGCTTTAACTATGGCTACACCTTC; CDR3aa: CASSPDSFNYGYTF
len: 14; j_gene: TRBJ2-6; v_gene: TRBV27; d_gene: -; CDR3nt: TGTGCCAGCACCAGGCCCGGTGGGGCCAACGTCCTGACTTTC; CDR3aa: CASTRPGGANVLTF
len: 14; j_gene: TRBJ2-5; v_gene: TRBV2; d_gene: TRBD1; CDR3nt: TGTGCCAGCAGGGGGACAGGGAATCGGGAGACCCAGTACTTC; CDR3aa: CASRGTGNRETQYF
len: 16; j_gene: TRBJ2-3; v_gene: TRBV9; d_gene: -; CDR3nt: TGTGCCAGCAGCGTAGCACGCGGGTGGGGCACAGATACGCAGTATTTT; CDR3aa: CASSVARGWGTDTQYF
len: 12; j_gene: TRBJ1-1; v_gene: TRBV11-2; d_gene: -; CDR3nt: TGTGCCAGCAGCTTAGGGATAGGGGGAGCTTTCTTT; CDR3aa: CASSLGIGGAFF
len: 15; j_gene: TRBJ2-2; v_gene: TRBV25-1; d_gene: -; CDR3nt: TGTGCCAGCAGTGAAGGAGATCTTGGCACCGGGGAGCTGTTTTTT; CDR3aa: CASSEGDLGTGELFF
len: 14; j_gene: TRBJ2-1; v_gene: TRBV6-1; d_gene: -; CDR3nt: TGTGCCAGCAGTGAAGGTTTTAGTCCGAATGAGCAGTTCTTC; CDR3aa: CASSEGFSPNEQFF
len: 13; j_gene: TRBJ2-5; v_gene: TRBV29-1; d_gene: TRBD2; CDR3nt: TGCAGCGCCGCAGAGGGAGGGCTAGAGACCCAGTACTTC; CDR3aa: CSAAEGGLETQYF
len: 16; j_gene: TRBJ1-1; v_gene: TRBV5-4; d_gene: -; CDR3nt: TGTGCCAGCAGCCCCGGGACAACAACCGGGAACACTGAAGCTTTCTTT; CDR3aa: CASSPGTTTGNTEAFF
len: 14; j_gene: TRBJ2-7; v_gene: TRBV6-5; d_gene: -; CDR3nt: TGTGCCAGCAGTTACCCCTGGGCCCCCTACGAGCAGTACTTC; CDR3aa: CASSYPWAPYEQYF
len: 14; j_gene: TRBJ2-5; v_gene: TRBV27; d_gene: TRBD1; CDR3nt: TGTGCCAGCAGTCCCAGGGGGATCCAAGAGACCCAGTACTTC; CDR3aa: CASSPRGIQETQYF
len: 12; j_gene: TRBJ2-7; v_gene: TRBV19; d_gene: TRBD2; CDR3nt: TGTGCCAGTAAGGGACTAGCCTACGAGCAGTACTTC; CDR3aa: CASKGLAYEQYF
len: 16; j_gene: TRBJ1-3; v_gene: TRBV9; d_gene: TRBD1; CDR3nt: TGTGCCAGCAGCGCACCCCGACAGGGGCTGAGAAACACCATATATTTT; CDR3aa: CASSAPRQGLRNTIYF
len: 16; j_gene: TRBJ2-3; v_gene: TRBV5-4; d_gene: -; CDR3nt: TGTGCCAGCAGCGCCGAAATCGGGACTCGCACAGATACGCAGTATTTT; CDR3aa: CASSAEIGTRTDTQYF
len: 15; j_gene: TRBJ2-7; v_gene: TRBV27; d_gene: TRBD2; CDR3nt: TGTGCCAGCAGCAAGACTAGCGGGAACTCCTACGAGCAGTACTTC; CDR3aa: CASSKTSGNSYEQYF
len: 11; j_gene: TRBJ2-1; v_gene: TRBV29-1; d_gene: -; CDR3nt: TGCAGCGTTGAGGGAGCGGATGAGCAGTTCTTC; CDR3aa: CSVEGADEQFF
len: 15; j_gene: TRBJ1-1; v_gene: TRBV5-1; d_gene: TRBD1; CDR3nt: TGCGCCAGCAGAAGGACAGGATTTAAGGACACTGAAGCTTTCTTT; CDR3aa: CASRRTGFKDTEAFF
len: 14; j_gene: TRBJ1-5; v_gene: TRBV25-1; d_gene: -; CDR3nt: TGTGCCAGCGCTAAGGGGGGGTTGAATCAGCCCCAGCATTTT; CDR3aa: CASAKGGLNQPQHF
len: 14; j_gene: TRBJ2-1; v_gene: TRBV2; d_gene: TRBD2; CDR3nt: TGTGCCGGGGGGGGAGACCCCAGTTTCAGTGAGCAGTTCTTC; CDR3aa: CAGGGDPSFSEQFF
len: 15; j_gene: TRBJ2-5; v_gene: TRBV6-5; d_gene: -; CDR3nt: TGTGCCAGCAGTTACCAACCAGACAACCAAGAGACCCAGTACTTC; CDR3aa: CASSYQPDNQETQYF
len: 13; j_gene: TRBJ2-2; v_gene: TRBV28; d_gene: TRBD1; CDR3nt: TGTGCCAGCAAGGGACAGGGAACCGGGGAGCTGTTTTTT; CDR3aa: CASKGQGTGELFF
len: 14; j_gene: TRBJ2-7; v_gene: TRBV27; d_gene: TRBD2; CDR3nt: TGTGCCAGCAGTTTGGGAGGGAGGATCTACGAGCAGTACTTC; CDR3aa: CASSLGGRIYEQYF
len: 14; j_gene: TRBJ1-4; v_gene: TRBV6-5; d_gene: TRBD1; CDR3nt: TGTGCCAGCAGTTATCAGGGGGCAGGAGAAAAACTGTTTTTT; CDR3aa: CASSYQGAGEKLFF